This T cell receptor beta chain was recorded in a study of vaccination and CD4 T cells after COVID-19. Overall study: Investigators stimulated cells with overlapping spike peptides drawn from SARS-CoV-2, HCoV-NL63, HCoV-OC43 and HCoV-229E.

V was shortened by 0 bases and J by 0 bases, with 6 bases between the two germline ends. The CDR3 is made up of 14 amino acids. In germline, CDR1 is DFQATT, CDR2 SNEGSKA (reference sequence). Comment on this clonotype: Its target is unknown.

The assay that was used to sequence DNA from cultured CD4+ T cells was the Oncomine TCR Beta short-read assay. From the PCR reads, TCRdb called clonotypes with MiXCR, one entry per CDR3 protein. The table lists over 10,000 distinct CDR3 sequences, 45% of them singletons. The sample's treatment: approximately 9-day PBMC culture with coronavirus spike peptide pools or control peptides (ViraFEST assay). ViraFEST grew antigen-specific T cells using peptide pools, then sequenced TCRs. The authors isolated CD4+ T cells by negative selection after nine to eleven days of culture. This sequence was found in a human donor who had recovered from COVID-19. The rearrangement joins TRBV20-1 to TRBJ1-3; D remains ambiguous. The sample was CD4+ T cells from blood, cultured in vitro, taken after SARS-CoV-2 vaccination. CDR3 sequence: CSARDPSSGNTIYF. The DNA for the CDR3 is TGCAGTGCTAGAGATCCTAGCTCTGGAAACACCATATATTTT.